Listed here are 23 T cell receptor beta chains from one sample, sequenced in a study of long-term antiretroviral therapy in people with HIV. The run of the v3.0 immunoSEQ assay was at survey level. Here immunoSEQ multiplex PCR was the method, and the copy in TCRdb shows in-frame clones only, minus some. The sample holds some 45,000 clones, roughly 86% seen once. The input for sequencing was unsorted PBMCs, taken 0.1 years before starting antiretroviral therapy. These receptors all come from a woman between 45 and 60 years old with HIV.

The V and J genes are TRBV27 and TRBJ2-2; 13 bases are a match to TRBD2. The germline V gene encodes CDR1 MNHEY and CDR2 SMNVEV (reference sequence). The CDR3 loop spans 15 amino acids. J lost 6 bases, V lost 8 bases, and 6 bases had no gene match. CDR3 sequence: CASRSLAGGPGELFF. For the CDR3, the DNA is TGTGCCAGCCGTTCACTAGCGGGGGGGCCCGGGGAGCTGTTTTTT.

The chain joins TRBV29-1 to TRBJ1-1; TRBD1 might be the D (6 bases). Germline V gene lookup returns CDR1 SQVTM and CDR2 ANQGSEA. V was cut by 7 bases and J by 3 bases, with 15 bases left in between. This CDR3 has 13 amino acids. This chain's CDR3 is CSAQGPLYTEAFF. The CDR3, as DNA: TGCAGCGCTCAGGGGCCCCTTTACACTGAAGCTTTCTTT. Full variable domain (remainder filled in from reference TRBV29-1 and TRBJ1-1): SAVISQKPSRDICQRGTSLTIQCQVDSQVTMMFWYRQQPGQSLTLIATANQGSEATYESGFVIDKFPISRPNLTFSTLTVSNMSPEDSSIYLCSAQGPLYTEAFFGQGTRLTVV.

The J gene is TRBJ1-1, the V gene TRBV7-2; weak D call: TRBD1 (5 bases). Between the trimmed V and J ends, which lost 5 bases and 0 bases, there was a span of 19 bases. The CDR3 has 17 amino acids. Germline CDR1 SGHTA, CDR2 FQGNSA. CDR3 residues: CASSLPPGRGMNTEAFF. The CDR3 DNA follows: TGTGCCAGCAGCCTTCCGCCGGGACGAGGAATGAACACTGAAGCTTTCTTT.

The chain employs TRBV5-6 and TRBJ1-2; TRBD1 aligns across 12 bases. V was clipped by 0 bases and J by 7 bases; unmatched bases: 7. Germline assignment: CDR1 SGHDT and CDR2 YYEEEE. The CDR3 consists of 16 residues. The CDR3 DNA is TGTGCCAGCAGCTTGGTTTCGGGACAGGGGGCGCGTGGCTACACCTTC. Its translation: CASSLVSGQGARGYTF.

The rearrangement links TRBV19 to TRBJ1-4, with TRBD1 matching over 8 bases. The CDR3 sequence is 16 residues long. Germline loops: CDR1 LNHDA, CDR2 SQIVND (reference sequence). V shed 2 bases and J 7 bases; nucleotides not matched to a gene: 9. The CDR3 loop reads CASSIPKRDRTEKLFF. DNA of the CDR3: TGTGCCAGTAGTATACCTAAGAGGGACAGGACTGAAAAACTGTTTTTT.

This clone appeared a single time. The chain recombines TRBV5-6 with TRBJ1-1; possible D gene TRBD1, 5 bases. The CDR3 length is 16 residues. Trimming took 2 bases from V and 1 from J, leaving 15 bases between them. The germline V gene encodes CDR1 SGHDT and CDR2 YYEEEE. The CDR3 is CASSFPDRGENTEAFF. The CDR3 bases are TGTGCCAGCAGCTTTCCGGACCGGGGGGAGAACACTGAAGCTTTCTTT.

The rearrangement joins TRBV6-5 to TRBJ2-3; tentatively, D is TRBD1 (6 bases). CDR3 length: 12 residues. Germline loops: CDR1 MNHEY, CDR2 SVGAGI. Trimming took 6 bases from V and 6 from J, leaving 10 bases between them. The CDR3 sequence is CASRTGADTQYF. CDR3 DNA sequence: TGTGCCAGCAGGACAGGAGCCGATACGCAGTATTTT.

V is TRBV19 and J is TRBJ2-1; D perhaps matches TRBD2 (6 bases). Germline V CDR1 and CDR2: LNHDA, SQIVND (reference sequence). There are 16 residues in the CDR3. Trimming took 2 bases from V and 5 from J, leaving 16 bases between them. CDR3 coding DNA: TGTGCCAGTAGTATAAATTCGGCGGGGCCTGACAATGAGCAGTTCTTC. Translating gives CASSINSAGPDNEQFF. The full variable domain, with the rest looked up from reference TRBV19 and TRBJ2-1, is DGGITQSPKYLFRKEGQNVTLSCEQNLNHDAMYWYRQDPGQGLRLIYYSQIVNDFQKGDIAEGYSVSREKKESFPLTVTSAQKNPTAFYLCASSINSAGPDNEQFFGPGTRLTVL.

V and J are TRBV4-1 and TRBJ1-2; D remains ambiguous. The germline V gene encodes CDR1 MGHRA and CDR2 YSYEKL. The CDR3 covers 12 residues. V lost 8 bases, J lost 4 bases, and 11 bases lay in between. CDR3 loop: CASRDIGYGYTF. The CDR3 DNA is TGCGCCAGCCGGGATATTGGCTATGGCTACACCTTC.

J is TRBJ2-7 and V is TRBV5-1; either TRBD1 or TRBD2 may supply D (6 bases each). With 4 bases removed from V and 5 bases from J, the gap between germline ends came to 22 bases. Germline loops: CDR1 SGHRS, CDR2 YFSETQ. The CDR3 covers 16 residues. The CDR3 here is CASSPRTTKGGNEQYF. CDR3 DNA sequence: TGCGCCAGCAGCCCTCGAACGACCAAAGGGGGGAACGAGCAGTACTTC.

The rearrangement uses TRBV14 and TRBJ2-7, with D hard to call. CDR1 and CDR2 from the germline V gene are SGHDN and FVKESK. There are 15 residues in the CDR3. The germline V and J ends were trimmed by 1 base and 3 bases, with 13 bases remaining between them. The CDR3 DNA reads TGTGCCAGCAGCCAAGGTACCATAAGGGTCTACGAGCAGTACTTC. Its translation: CASSQGTIRVYEQYF.

The chain uses TRBV6-1 and TRBJ2-5; perhaps TRBD1 as D (5 bases). The CDR3 spans 14 residues. The germline gives CDR1 MNHNS, CDR2 SASEGT. V dropped 4 bases and J dropped 4 bases, with 13 bases sitting between them. The CDR3 loop is CASSVSGFGETQYF. The CDR3 DNA is TGTGCCAGCAGTGTATCAGGGTTCGGAGAGACCCAGTACTTC.

The chain couples TRBV9 to TRBJ1-2; 8 nucleotides line up with TRBD1. Per germline, CDR1 SGDLS and CDR2 YYNGEE. J was trimmed by 5 bases and V by 0 bases; bases with no gene match: 3. The CDR3 contains 14 residues. The CDR3 DNA reads TGTGCCAGCAGCGTAGAGCAGGGGGCTTATGGCTACACCTTC. Translation gives CASSVEQGAYGYTF.

CDR3 DNA sequence: TGCGCCAGCAGCCAAGGGACAGGTGGACTGTTGGGTGGCTACACCTTC. Protein: CASSQGTGGLLGGYTF. This sequence joins TRBV5-1 and TRBJ1-2; TRBD1 matches 8 bases. The germline CDR1 and CDR2 sequences are SGHRS and YFSETQ. This CDR3 contains 16 residues. V lost 4 bases to trimming and J lost 7 bases; unmatched junction nucleotides: 15.

The genes are TRBV5-4 and TRBJ2-7, with D perhaps TRBD1 (5 bases). Germline lookup yields CDR1 SGHNT and CDR2 YYREEE (reference sequence). The CDR3 spans 13 residues. V lost 0 bases, J lost 6 bases, and 10 bases lay in between. The CDR3 DNA reads TGTGCCAGCAGCTTGGCCCAGGGAAGCGAGCAGTACTTC. It encodes CASSLAQGSEQYF.

The rearrangement links TRBV20-1 to TRBJ2-2; D ambiguous. This CDR3 has 11 amino acids. Per the germline V gene, CDR1 is DFQATT and CDR2 is SNEGSKA (reference sequence). V was shortened by 3 bases and J by 5 bases, with 4 bases between the two germline ends. The CDR3 here is CSARMTGELFF. The CDR3, as DNA: TGCAGTGCTAGGATGACCGGGGAGCTGTTTTTT.

This clone was observed once. V and J are TRBV5-1 and TRBJ2-5; TRBD1 matches at 11 bases. Looked up from germline, CDR1 is SGHRS and CDR2 is YFSETQ. The CDR3 is 15 residues long. V shed 6 bases, J shed 5 bases, and the junction held 9 bases outside the gene matches. CDR3 in DNA: TGCGCCAGCACAGGAATGGGACAGGGGGTGGAGACCCAGTACTTC. It translates to CASTGMGQGVETQYF.

The rearrangement links TRBV6-5 to TRBJ2-1; 10 bases are shared with TRBD2. V lost 6 bases to trimming and J lost 5 bases; unmatched junction nucleotides: 7. CDR1 is MNHEY and CDR2 is SVGAGI in the germline V gene. This CDR3 is 15 amino acids long. In nucleotides, the CDR3 is TGTGCCAGCAGAAGGAGCGGGGGGGCCGACAATGAGCAGTTCTTC. It codes for CASRRSGGADNEQFF.

The chain couples TRBV5-6 to TRBJ2-4, with a possible D match to TRBD1 (7 bases). From germline, CDR1 is SGHDT and CDR2 YYEEEE. Trimming left V 0 bases short and J 1 base short, with 11 bases between. The CDR3 extends over 16 amino acids. The CDR3 protein is CASSLVAGGAKNIQYF. In DNA form, the CDR3 reads TGTGCCAGCAGCTTGGTAGCAGGGGGGGCCAAAAACATTCAGTACTTC.

This chain joins TRBV5-6 and TRBJ2-5; 7 nucleotides align to TRBD1. Germline loops: CDR1 SGHDT, CDR2 YYEEEE. The ends lost 4 bases at V and 2 bases at J; junction bases unmatched: 5. CDR3 length: 14 amino acids. This chain's CDR3 is CASSIPGQQETQYF. The DNA of the CDR3 is TGTGCCAGCAGCATACCGGGACAGCAAGAGACCCAGTACTTC.

This clone was observed once. CDR3 protein: CASSLGQLSSYNSPLHF. The CDR3, as DNA: TGCGCCAGCAGCTTAGGACAGCTAAGCTCCTATAATTCACCCCTCCACTTT. The rearrangement joins TRBV5-1 to TRBJ1-6; D is possibly TRBD1 (6 bases). Trimming shortened V by 2 bases and J by 0 bases, and 12 bases separated the two germline ends. The CDR3 has 17 residues. Germline values: CDR1 SGHRS, CDR2 YFSETQ.

The chain recombines TRBV29-1 with TRBJ1-4, with 8 positions matching TRBD1. The V gene end was trimmed by 4 bases and the J gene end by 3 bases; junction bases not matched to a gene: 4. The CDR3 spans 14 residues. Germline CDR1 and CDR2: SQVTM and ANQGSEA. The CDR3 region has the DNA TGCAGCGTTGCAGGGGGCGCCCCTAATGAAAAACTGTTTTTT. Protein product: CSVAGGAPNEKLFF.

The V and J genes are TRBV11-3 and TRBJ2-3, with D perhaps matching TRBD1 (6 bases). The CDR3 runs 14 residues. V was trimmed by 4 bases and J by 2 bases, leaving 10 bases between them. Germline assignment: CDR1 SGHNT and CDR2 YENEEA. CDR3 bases: TGTGCCAGCAGCTCCGACAGGCCCACAGATACGCAGTATTTT. It codes for CASSSDRPTDTQYF.